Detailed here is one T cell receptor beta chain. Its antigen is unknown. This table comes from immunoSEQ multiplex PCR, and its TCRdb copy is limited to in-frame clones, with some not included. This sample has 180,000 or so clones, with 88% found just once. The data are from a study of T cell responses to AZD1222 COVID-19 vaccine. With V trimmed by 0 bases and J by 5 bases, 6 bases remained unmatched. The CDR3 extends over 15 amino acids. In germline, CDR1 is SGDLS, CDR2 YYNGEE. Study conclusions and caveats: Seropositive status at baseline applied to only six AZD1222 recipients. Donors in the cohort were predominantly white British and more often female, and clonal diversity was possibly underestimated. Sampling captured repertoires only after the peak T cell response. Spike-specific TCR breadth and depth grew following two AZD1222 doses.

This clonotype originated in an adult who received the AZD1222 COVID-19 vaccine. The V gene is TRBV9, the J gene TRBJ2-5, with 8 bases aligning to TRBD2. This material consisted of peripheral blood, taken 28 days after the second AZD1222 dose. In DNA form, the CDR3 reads TGTGCCAGCAGCGTAGCGGCGGGAGGAGTGGAGACCCAGTACTTC. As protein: CASSVAAGGVETQYF.